The rows below give T cell receptor beta chains drawn from one sample of a study of OX40 agonist ivuxolimab in advanced cancers. Generated by immunoSEQ multiplex PCR, the TCRdb table keeps only in-frame clones and is missing some. The sample shows over 15,000 clones, approximately 78% of them seen only once. The sequenced sample was CD4+ or CD8+ T cells sorted from blood, obtained in a trial of the OX40 agonist ivuxolimab. The origin of the receptors is an adult with an advanced solid tumor such as melanoma, head and neck, liver or kidney cancer. Both conserved end residues are part of each CDR3. The order of the fields is D gene, clone size, J gene, V gene, CDR3 DNA, CDR3 protein. A D gene is named only where the DNA matches it firmly. Rows may omit the clone size; those that give it use once, few, many or a size class.

d_gene: .
abundance: .
j_gene: TRBJ1-6
v_gene: TRBV15
CDR3nt: TGTGCCACCTCTTCTCTCAGCACACCCCTCCACTTT
CDR3aa: CATSSLSTPLHF

d_gene: TRBD1
abundance: .
j_gene: TRBJ2-7
v_gene: TRBV4-2
CDR3nt: TGTGCCAGCAGCCCCGGGACAGGGGACGACGAGCAGTACTTC
CDR3aa: CASSPGTGDDEQYF

d_gene: .
abundance: .
j_gene: TRBJ1-1
v_gene: TRBV7-8
CDR3nt: TGTGCCAGCAGCTCCGACCCCCTCACTGAAGCTTTCTTT
CDR3aa: CASSSDPLTEAFF

d_gene: .
abundance: .
j_gene: TRBJ2-7
v_gene: TRBV7-9
CDR3nt: TGTGCCAGCAGCTCGCCCAATAGGGGTAGCTACGAGCAGTACTTC
CDR3aa: CASSSPNRGSYEQYF

d_gene: .
abundance: .
j_gene: TRBJ1-6
v_gene: TRBV28
CDR3nt: TGTGCCAGCAGTTTTGGGACTCCTAATTCACCCCTCCACTTT
CDR3aa: CASSFGTPNSPLHF

d_gene: TRBD1
abundance: few
j_gene: TRBJ2-1
v_gene: TRBV6-6
CDR3nt: TGTGCCAGCAGTTACGACAGGGTAATTAATGAGCAGTTCTTC
CDR3aa: CASSYDRVINEQFF

d_gene: .
abundance: medium-sized
j_gene: TRBJ2-6
v_gene: TRBV10-1
CDR3nt: TGCGCCAGCAGTGAGTCGACAGAGGGGGGTCTAGGGGCCAACGTCCTGACTTTC
CDR3aa: CASSESTEGGLGANVLTF

d_gene: .
abundance: .
j_gene: TRBJ2-7
v_gene: TRBV15
CDR3nt: TGTGCCACCAGCACCGCTGTGGGACCAACCTACGAGCAGTACTTC
CDR3aa: CATSTAVGPTYEQYF

d_gene: TRBD2
abundance: once
j_gene: TRBJ2-3
v_gene: TRBV29-1
CDR3nt: TGCAGCGTTGAAGACCCCCGGATAGCGGGGGGCGGGAGCACAGATACGCAGTATTTT
CDR3aa: CSVEDPRIAGGGSTDTQYF

d_gene: TRBD2
abundance: .
j_gene: TRBJ2-1
v_gene: TRBV7-2
CDR3nt: TGTGCCAGCAGCTTTAGGGTTGGGACTAGCGGGAGTTACAATGAGCAGTTCTTC
CDR3aa: CASSFRVGTSGSYNEQFF

d_gene: .
abundance: .
j_gene: TRBJ2-1
v_gene: TRBV9
CDR3nt: TGTGCCAGCAGCGGGGGGGACAGATACAATGAGCAGTTCTTC
CDR3aa: CASSGGDRYNEQFF

d_gene: .
abundance: .
j_gene: TRBJ1-2
v_gene: TRBV10-1
CDR3nt: TGCGCCAGCACGCGAAAGACCTATGGCTACACCTTC
CDR3aa: CASTRKTYGYTF

d_gene: TRBD1
abundance: medium-sized
j_gene: TRBJ1-5
v_gene: TRBV28
CDR3nt: TGTGCCAGCAGTTTACCCGGGACAGGCAATCAGCCCCAGCATTTT
CDR3aa: CASSLPGTGNQPQHF

d_gene: .
abundance: .
j_gene: TRBJ2-2
v_gene: TRBV18
CDR3nt: TGTGCCAGCTCACCACCCAGGGGGGGCACCGGGGAGCTGTTTTTT
CDR3aa: CASSPPRGGTGELFF

d_gene: .
abundance: .
j_gene: TRBJ2-7
v_gene: TRBV4-1
CDR3nt: TGCGCCAGCAGCCAAGATCCGGGCTCCTACGAGCAGTACTTC
CDR3aa: CASSQDPGSYEQYF

d_gene: TRBD2
abundance: .
j_gene: TRBJ2-1
v_gene: TRBV4-1
CDR3nt: TGCGCCAGCAGCCCCCGACTAGGCGGGGGGGTGGAGCAGTTCTTC
CDR3aa: CASSPRLGGGVEQFF

d_gene: TRBD1
abundance: .
j_gene: TRBJ1-6
v_gene: TRBV5-4
CDR3nt: TGTGCCAGCAGCACTACCCCCAGGACAGGGGCCTTTTCACCCCTCCACTTT
CDR3aa: CASSTTPRTGAFSPLHF

d_gene: TRBD1
abundance: .
j_gene: TRBJ1-4
v_gene: TRBV9
CDR3nt: TGTGCCAGCAGCGGGGGGACAGGGATTAATGAAAAACTGTTTTTT
CDR3aa: CASSGGTGINEKLFF

d_gene: .
abundance: .
j_gene: TRBJ2-3
v_gene: TRBV6-6
CDR3nt: TGTGCCAGCAACAACCGTGTAGATACGCAGTATTTT
CDR3aa: CASNNRVDTQYF

d_gene: .
abundance: .
j_gene: TRBJ1-1
v_gene: TRBV6-6
CDR3nt: TGTGCCAGCAGTTACGGCTTACAGGTATGGGGCACTGAAGCTTTCTTT
CDR3aa: CASSYGLQVWGTEAFF

d_gene: TRBD1
abundance: .
j_gene: TRBJ2-7
v_gene: TRBV7-9
CDR3nt: TGTGCCAGCACCGGGGACAGTGAGTTATACGAGCAGTACTTC
CDR3aa: CASTGDSELYEQYF

d_gene: TRBD2
abundance: .
j_gene: TRBJ2-1
v_gene: TRBV19
CDR3nt: TGTGCCAGTAGCCCCCTAGCGGGGGGTCACAATGAGCAGTTCTTC
CDR3aa: CASSPLAGGHNEQFF

d_gene: TRBD1
abundance: .
j_gene: TRBJ2-7
v_gene: TRBV28
CDR3nt: TGTGCCAGCACCAGGGGGACCTACGAGCAGTACTTC
CDR3aa: CASTRGTYEQYF

d_gene: .
abundance: .
j_gene: TRBJ2-3
v_gene: TRBV27
CDR3nt: TGTGCCAGCAGCGAAAGCCGGGGTGGCACAGATACGCAGTATTTT
CDR3aa: CASSESRGGTDTQYF

d_gene: TRBD1
abundance: .
j_gene: TRBJ1-1
v_gene: TRBV10-3
CDR3nt: TGTGCCATCAGTGAGATCGACAGGCAGGGGGGAGAAGCTTTCTTT
CDR3aa: CAISEIDRQGGEAFF

d_gene: .
abundance: .
j_gene: TRBJ1-2
v_gene: TRBV28
CDR3nt: TGTGCCAGCAGTCCCTCCTTAAATTGGGGCTACACCTTC
CDR3aa: CASSPSLNWGYTF

d_gene: .
abundance: .
j_gene: TRBJ2-2
v_gene: TRBV5-4
CDR3nt: TGTGCCAGCGCCGTTGCAGGTTCCGGGGAGCTGTTTTTT
CDR3aa: CASAVAGSGELFF

d_gene: .
abundance: .
j_gene: TRBJ2-7
v_gene: TRBV27
CDR3nt: TGTGCCAGCAGTTCACAGGAACATATCTACGAGCAGTACTTC
CDR3aa: CASSSQEHIYEQYF

d_gene: .
abundance: .
j_gene: TRBJ2-1
v_gene: TRBV7-6
CDR3nt: TGTGCCAGCAGCCTCCGCTCCTACAATGAGCAGTTCTTC
CDR3aa: CASSLRSYNEQFF

d_gene: TRBD1
abundance: .
j_gene: TRBJ2-7
v_gene: TRBV9
CDR3nt: TGTGCCAGCAGCGCCACAGGGGTCCCTTACGAGCAGTACTTC
CDR3aa: CASSATGVPYEQYF

d_gene: TRBD1
abundance: .
j_gene: TRBJ1-2
v_gene: TRBV27
CDR3nt: TGTGCCAGTAAGGGACAGGGCAATATCTATGGCTACACCTTC
CDR3aa: CASKGQGNIYGYTF

d_gene: TRBD1
abundance: .
j_gene: TRBJ2-5
v_gene: TRBV27
CDR3nt: TGTGCCAGCAGTTTTGGGGACAGGTTACAAGAGACCCAGTACTTC
CDR3aa: CASSFGDRLQETQYF

d_gene: .
abundance: .
j_gene: TRBJ1-5
v_gene: TRBV5-6
CDR3nt: TGTGCCAGCAGCATAGGACCGGGTCTCGGGCAGCCCCAGCATTTT
CDR3aa: CASSIGPGLGQPQHF

d_gene: .
abundance: .
j_gene: TRBJ2-3
v_gene: TRBV7-2
CDR3nt: TGTGCCAGCAGCTTATACGGAGGGTGGGCAGATACGCAGTATTTT
CDR3aa: CASSLYGGWADTQYF

d_gene: .
abundance: .
j_gene: TRBJ2-7
v_gene: TRBV2
CDR3nt: TGTGCCAGCATCCCCGGAAGTCTCTACGAGCAGTACTTC
CDR3aa: CASIPGSLYEQYF

d_gene: TRBD1
abundance: .
j_gene: TRBJ1-3
v_gene: TRBV11-2
CDR3nt: TGTGCCAGCAGCTTATGGACAGGGGGAAACACCATATATTTT
CDR3aa: CASSLWTGGNTIYF

d_gene: .
abundance: medium-sized
j_gene: TRBJ2-7
v_gene: TRBV9
CDR3nt: TGTGCCAGCAGCACCGCGGACGGTGAGATCTACGAGCAGTACTTC
CDR3aa: CASSTADGEIYEQYF

d_gene: .
abundance: .
j_gene: TRBJ1-4
v_gene: TRBV2
CDR3nt: TGTGCCAGCAAAGGAGGGCTGTTTAATGAAAAACTGTTTTTT
CDR3aa: CASKGGLFNEKLFF

d_gene: .
abundance: .
j_gene: TRBJ2-7
v_gene: TRBV30
CDR3nt: TGTGCCTGGACCCCCTCAGACAGAGCCTACGAGCAGTACTTC
CDR3aa: CAWTPSDRAYEQYF

d_gene: TRBD1
abundance: .
j_gene: TRBJ1-6
v_gene: TRBV27
CDR3nt: TGTGCCAGCAGTTTTTGGACAGGGCCTTATAATTCACCCCTCCACTTT
CDR3aa: CASSFWTGPYNSPLHF

d_gene: .
abundance: once
j_gene: TRBJ1-2
v_gene: TRBV5-6
CDR3nt: TGTGCCAGCAGCTTGGAAAGGGCGGTTGGCTACACCTTC
CDR3aa: CASSLERAVGYTF

d_gene: .
abundance: .
j_gene: TRBJ1-1
v_gene: TRBV27
CDR3nt: TGTGCCAGCAGTTTTTCCGGGGCCCAGAACACTGAAGCTTTCTTT
CDR3aa: CASSFSGAQNTEAFF

d_gene: .
abundance: .
j_gene: TRBJ1-5
v_gene: TRBV5-5
CDR3nt: TGTGCCAGCAGCTTGAGCGAGACAAGTCTTGATCAGCCCCAGCATTTT
CDR3aa: CASSLSETSLDQPQHF

d_gene: TRBD2
abundance: .
j_gene: TRBJ2-7
v_gene: TRBV4-1
CDR3nt: TGCGCCAGCAGCCAAAGGGAGGGAGGCGAGCAGTACTTC
CDR3aa: CASSQREGGEQYF